A selection of T cell receptor beta chains follows, all from one sample in a study of cytomegalovirus exposure and HLA in healthy donors. Profiling relied on immunoSEQ multiplex PCR, and the TCRdb table lists in-frame clones only, not all of them. Found here are roughly 170,000 clones, 81% of them singletons; the top ten hold around 2.2%. Sequencing was carried out using PBMCs. These receptors were taken from a young woman in good health and CMV-seronegative. Both conserved end residues are part of each CDR3. Fields, in order: J gene, V gene, clone size, D gene, CDR3 DNA, CDR3 protein. A D gene is named only where the DNA matches it firmly. Where a row states a size, it is once, few, many or the class of an expanded clone; other rows omit it.

TRBJ2-5 TRBV29-1 - TRBD2 TGCAGCGTTGAAGGAGCGGGGGGGGCCCAAGAGACCCAGTACTTC CSVEGAGGAQETQYF
TRBJ2-7 TRBV18 - TRBD2 TGTGCCAGCTCACCCATTGGGACTAGCGGGGACGAGCAGTACTTC CASSPIGTSGDEQYF
TRBJ2-3 TRBV9 - TRBD2 TGTGCCAGCAGCGGGACTAGCGGGAGATACGGACGTGGGACAGATACGCAGTATTTT CASSGTSGRYGRGTDTQYF
TRBJ2-3 TRBV6-5 - TRBD2 TGTGCCAGCAGGGCGGGAGGCACAGATACGCAGTATTTT CASRAGGTDTQYF
TRBJ2-2 TRBV5-4 - TRBD2 TGTGCCAGCAGCTTGGGGGCTAGCGGGGGGGATCACACCGGGGAGCTGTTTTTT CASSLGASGGDHTGELFF
TRBJ2-7 TRBV11-2 once - TGTGCCAGCAGGCCGAACTATGGACTAATCTACGAGCAGTACTTC CASRPNYGLIYEQYF
TRBJ2-5 TRBV7-9 - TRBD2 TGTGCCAGCAGCAGGGCGGGAGGGGAGACCCAGTACTTC CASSRAGGETQYF
TRBJ1-4 TRBV5-1 - TRBD1 TGCGCCAGCAGCCAAAAAGGGGGCGGCCCTAATGAAAAACTGTTTTTT CASSQKGGGPNEKLFF
TRBJ2-1 TRBV15 few TRBD1 TGTGCCACCAGCAGAGATCTCCCCAGACAGGGTACCAATGAGCAGTTCTTC CATSRDLPRQGTNEQFF
TRBJ1-2 TRBV28 few - TGTGCCAGCAGTTTACTGACTCAGGGTAGAGGCTACACCTTC CASSLLTQGRGYTF
TRBJ2-3 TRBV27 - - TGTGCCAGCAGGAGTAGCGAAACGAGCACAGATACGCAGTATTTT CASRSSETSTDTQYF
TRBJ2-5 TRBV7-7 - - TGTGCCAGCAGCTTAGCGAAGGGGTCCCACCGCCAAGAGACCCAGTACTTC CASSLAKGSHRQETQYF
TRBJ2-1 TRBV19 - TRBD2 TGTGCCAGTAGTATAGAGCGGGGGGGTGGTGAGCAGTTCTTC CASSIERGGGEQFF
TRBJ1-2 TRBV27 - TRBD1 TGTGCCAGCAGTTTTATCGGACAGGGCGACTATGGCTACACCTTC CASSFIGQGDYGYTF
TRBJ2-6 TRBV30 - TRBD1 TGTGCCTGGAAGCGGACAGGCCACTCTGGGGCCAACGGCCTGACTTTC CAWKRTGHSGANGLTF
TRBJ1-1 TRBV19 - TRBD1 TGTGCCAGTAGTATCCGACAGGGTCCCTTCCCTGAAGCTTTCTTT CASSIRQGPFPEAFF
TRBJ2-7 TRBV11-2 few - TGTGCCAGCAGCTTGGGACACTTTACGGACGAGCAGTACTTC CASSLGHFTDEQYF
TRBJ2-5 TRBV9 - TRBD2 TGTGCCAGCAGCGTAGGCCCGGGGAGGGGTGGGGAGACCCAGTACTTC CASSVGPGRGGETQYF
TRBJ2-2 TRBV18 - TRBD1 TGTGCCAGCTCACCACCAGGGGGCCTAGGGGAGCTGTTTTTT CASSPPGGLGELFF
TRBJ2-3 TRBV7-9 - - TGTGCCAGCAGTTCAGCCCCCGGGGAGAGCACAGATACGCAGTATTTT CASSSAPGESTDTQYF
TRBJ2-7 TRBV4-1 - - TGCGCCAGCAGCCAAGGGGGGCTACGCCTCTACGAGCAGTACTTC CASSQGGLRLYEQYF
TRBJ1-4 TRBV2 - - TGTGCCAGCCGGGATACCGGGACTAATGAAAAACTGTTTTTT CASRDTGTNEKLFF
TRBJ1-6 TRBV7-2 - - TGTGCCAGCAGCCCCTGGGGGGGAGGGCCCAATTCACCCCCCCACTTT CASSPWGGGPNSPPHF
TRBJ2-7 TRBV7-2 - TRBD2 TGTGCCAGCAGCTTTCCCCGTAGCGGGGGGTACGAGCAGTACTTC CASSFPRSGGYEQYF
TRBJ2-1 TRBV28 - TRBD2 TGTGCCAGCAGTTTCTGGCGGGAGAGGCAGAATGAGCAGTTCTTC CASSFWRERQNEQFF
TRBJ2-2 TRBV18 - TRBD1 TGTGCCAGCTCACCACCTGACAGGGTCACCGGGGAGCTGTTTTTT CASSPPDRVTGELFF
TRBJ1-5 TRBV2 - - TGTGCCAGCACTCTCCAGGGAACAGAAAACAATCAGCCCCAGCATTTT CASTLQGTENNQPQHF
TRBJ2-4 TRBV4-3 - - TGCGCCAGCAGCCAAGATAACGGGTTATCCAAAAACATTCAGTACTTC CASSQDNGLSKNIQYF
TRBJ2-7 TRBV28 - TRBD1 TGTGCCAGCAGTTCCCAAGACAGGGACTCCTACGAGCAGTACTTC CASSSQDRDSYEQYF